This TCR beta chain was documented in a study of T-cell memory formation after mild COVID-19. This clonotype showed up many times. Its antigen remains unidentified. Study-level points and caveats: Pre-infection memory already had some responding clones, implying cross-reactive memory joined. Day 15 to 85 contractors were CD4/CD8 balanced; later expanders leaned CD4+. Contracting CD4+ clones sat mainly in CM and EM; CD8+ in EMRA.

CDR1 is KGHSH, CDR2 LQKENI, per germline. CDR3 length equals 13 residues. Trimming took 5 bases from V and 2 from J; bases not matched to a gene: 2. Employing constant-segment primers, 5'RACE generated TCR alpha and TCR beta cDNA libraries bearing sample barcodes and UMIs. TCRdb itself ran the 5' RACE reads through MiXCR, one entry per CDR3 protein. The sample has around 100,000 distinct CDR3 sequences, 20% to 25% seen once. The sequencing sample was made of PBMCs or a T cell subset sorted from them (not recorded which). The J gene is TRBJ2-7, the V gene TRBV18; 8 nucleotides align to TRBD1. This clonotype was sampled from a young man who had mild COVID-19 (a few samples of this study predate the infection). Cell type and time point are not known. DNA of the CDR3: TGTGCCAGCTCATCGGACAGGGCCTACGAGCAGTACTTC. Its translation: CASSSDRAYEQYF.